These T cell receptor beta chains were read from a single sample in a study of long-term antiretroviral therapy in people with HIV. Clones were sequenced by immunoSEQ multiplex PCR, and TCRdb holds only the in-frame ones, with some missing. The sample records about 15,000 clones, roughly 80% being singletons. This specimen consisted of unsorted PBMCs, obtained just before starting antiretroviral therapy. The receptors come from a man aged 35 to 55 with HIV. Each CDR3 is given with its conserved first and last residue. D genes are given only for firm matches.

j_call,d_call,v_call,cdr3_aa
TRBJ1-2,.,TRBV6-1,CASSEDWGRANYGYTF
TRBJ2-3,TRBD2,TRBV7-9,CASSLAKGLAVSTDTQYF
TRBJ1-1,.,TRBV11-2,CASSSTGTEAFF
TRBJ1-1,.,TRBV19,CASTVTGNTEAFF
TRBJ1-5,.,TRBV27,CASSLAGSNQPQHF
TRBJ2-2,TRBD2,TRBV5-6,CASSLSTSGLYTGELFF
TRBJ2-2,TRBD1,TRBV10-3,CAIRGLWDTGELFF
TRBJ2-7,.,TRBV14,CASSQFEQDSSYEQYF
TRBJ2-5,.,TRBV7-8,CASSLEAAPGETQYF
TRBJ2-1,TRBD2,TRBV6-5,CASSYTSGDYNEQFF
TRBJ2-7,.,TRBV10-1,CASSDDRAGRYEQYF
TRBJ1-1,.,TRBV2,CASSHGTTDPNTEAFF
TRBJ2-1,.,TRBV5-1,CASSLTGTLRYNEQFF
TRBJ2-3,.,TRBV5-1,CASSSFLSTDTQYF
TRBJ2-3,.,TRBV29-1,CSVEDQQGPGDTQYF
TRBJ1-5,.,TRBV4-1,CASSQENSNQPQHF
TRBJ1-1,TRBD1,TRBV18,CASSPYRGNTEAFF
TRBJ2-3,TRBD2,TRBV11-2,CASSPQGLAGGPDTQYF
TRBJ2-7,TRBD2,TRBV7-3,CASSPWGGRDEQYF
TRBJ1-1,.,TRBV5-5,CASSPSRGGGLNTEAFF